This is a list of T cell receptor beta chains from one sample in a study of vaccination and CD4 T cells after COVID-19. No cognate antigen is known for these TCRs. TCRdb processed the PCR reads anew with MiXCR; each CDR3 protein has one entry. The table shows 4,000 to 4,500 distinct CDR3 sequences, with about a fifth occurring only once. Sequencing input: CD4+ T cells from blood, cultured in vitro. The source is a human donor who had recovered from COVID-19. Both conserved end residues are part of each CDR3. A D gene is named only where the DNA matches it firmly. The size of a clone is reported for some rows only, either as once, few or many, or as a class for expanded clones.

v_call	d_call	j_call	clone_size	cdr3_aa	cdr3_nt
TRBV6-1	-	TRBJ1-1	few	CASSRGVTGTEAFF	TGTGCCAGCAGCCGCGGGGTTACCGGCACTGAAGCTTTCTTT
TRBV5-1	-	TRBJ2-7	-	CASSPRTTNYEQYF	TGCGCCAGCAGCCCACGAACCACTAACTACGAGCAGTACTTC
TRBV29-1	-	TRBJ2-2	-	CSARLAGGTGELFF	TGCAGCGCCAGACTGGCAGGGGGGACCGGGGAGCTGTTTTTT
TRBV7-3	-	TRBJ2-2	-	CASSTSNTGELFF	TGTGCCAGCAGCACCTCGAACACCGGGGAGCTGTTTTTT
TRBV6-5	-	TRBJ2-7	few	CASSYAGWNEQYF	TGTGCCAGCAGTTACGCGGGGTGGAACGAGCAGTACTTC
TRBV12-3/TRBV12-4	TRBD2	TRBJ2-3	-	CASSFSTSLTDTQYF	TGTGCCAGCAGTTTCTCGACTAGCCTCACAGATACGCAGTATTTT
TRBV6-1	-	TRBJ2-5	few	CASSHQIASIETQYF	TGTGCCAGCAGTCACCAAATAGCTTCCATTGAGACCCAGTACTTC
TRBV4-2	-	TRBJ1-3	few	CASSQDLSPPGNTIYF	TGTGCCAGCAGCCAAGATCTTAGCCCCCCAGGAAACACCATATATTTT
TRBV5-6	-	TRBJ1-6	-	CASSFLARERASPLHF	TGTGCCAGCAGCTTCCTTGCACGAGAGAGGGCTTCACCCCTCCACTTT
TRBV25-1	-	TRBJ1-2	-	CASSPPVLSYGYTF	TGTGCCAGCAGCCCCCCCGTCCTTAGCTATGGCTACACCTTC
TRBV3-1	TRBD1	TRBJ1-1	few	CATSGQAYTEAFF	TGTGCCACCTCCGGACAGGCATACACTGAAGCTTTCTTT
TRBV12-3/TRBV12-4	-	TRBJ1-1	-	CASSFENVAFF	TGTGCCAGCAGTTTCGAGAACGTAGCTTTCTTT
TRBV12-3/TRBV12-4	-	TRBJ2-7	-	CASRERDNEQYF	TGTGCCAGCAGGGAGAGGGACAACGAGCAGTACTTC
TRBV6-5	-	TRBJ1-2	few	CASSYLGQSNYGYTF	TGTGCCAGCAGTTACTTGGGACAAAGTAACTATGGCTACACCTTC
TRBV6-1	TRBD1	TRBJ1-2	-	CASNPLTGGVGGYTF	TGTGCCAGCAACCCATTGACAGGGGGCGTAGGTGGCTACACCTTC
TRBV20-1	TRBD1	TRBJ1-3	-	CSARDRQGALVSGNTIYF	TGCAGTGCTAGAGATCGACAGGGGGCCCTAGTCTCTGGAAACACCATATATTTT
TRBV11-3	-	TRBJ2-3	-	CASSADTDTQYF	TGTGCCAGCAGCGCGGATACGGATACGCAGTATTTT
TRBV6-2/TRBV6-3	TRBD2	TRBJ2-3	few	CAIEGTRSDTQYF	TGTGCCATTGAAGGGACTAGGTCCGATACGCAGTATTTT
TRBV3-1	TRBD2	TRBJ2-7	-	CASRALAGPEYEQYF	TGTGCCAGCAGAGCACTAGCGGGGCCAGAGTACGAGCAGTACTTC
TRBV6-1	-	TRBJ1-2	-	CASSPRQAIFDGYTF	TGTGCCAGCAGCCCCAGACAGGCGATCTTTGATGGCTACACCTTC